The rows below give T cell receptor beta chains drawn from one sample of a study of blood T cell repertoires in COVID-19. Here immunoSEQ multiplex PCR was the method, and the copy in TCRdb shows in-frame clones only, minus some. The sample lists some 260,000 clones; approximately 86% were seen once. Sequenced material: peripheral blood. The receptor source for this set is a woman younger than 45 with acute or convalescent COVID-19. The CDR3 runs from the conserved cysteine through the conserved F or W. A D gene is named only where the DNA matches it firmly. Size tells how often a clone was seen (once, few, many) or the class of an expanded clone, and some rows leave it out.

D gene: .; V gene: TRBV27; J gene: TRBJ1-5; clone size: .; CDR3 DNA: TGTGCCAGCAGTTTAGCCCCACTGAGCAATCAGCCCCAGCATTTT; CDR3 protein: CASSLAPLSNQPQHF
D gene: .; V gene: TRBV12-5; J gene: TRBJ1-6; clone size: .; CDR3 DNA: TGTGCTAGTGGTTTGACAGCCTATAATTCACCCCTCCACTTT; CDR3 protein: CASGLTAYNSPLHF
D gene: TRBD1; V gene: TRBV9; J gene: TRBJ1-1; clone size: .; CDR3 DNA: TGTGCCAGCAGCGGCCGGGACAGTGTCGTTGAAGCTTTCTTT; CDR3 protein: CASSGRDSVVEAFF
D gene: .; V gene: TRBV5-1; J gene: TRBJ2-1; clone size: once; CDR3 DNA: TGCGCCAGCAGCTTCGAGAGAAATGAGCAGTTCTTC; CDR3 protein: CASSFERNEQFF
D gene: .; V gene: TRBV6-4; J gene: TRBJ2-2; clone size: .; CDR3 DNA: TGTGCCAGCAGCAAAGGGGCCATTGACACCGGGGAGCTGTTTTTT; CDR3 protein: CASSKGAIDTGELFF
D gene: .; V gene: TRBV12-3/TRBV12-4; J gene: TRBJ1-2; clone size: .; CDR3 DNA: TGTGCCAGCACCTGGGGGAGGAGCTACACCTTC; CDR3 protein: CASTWGRSYTF
D gene: TRBD1; V gene: TRBV5-6; J gene: TRBJ1-3; clone size: .; CDR3 DNA: TGTGCCAGCAGCTTGGAAGTCACAGGGGCTGGAAACACCATATATTTT; CDR3 protein: CASSLEVTGAGNTIYF
D gene: .; V gene: TRBV12-3/TRBV12-4; J gene: TRBJ2-5; clone size: .; CDR3 DNA: TGTGCCAGCAGTCGGACAGTACAAGAGACCCAGTACTTC; CDR3 protein: CASSRTVQETQYF
D gene: TRBD1; V gene: TRBV6-5; J gene: TRBJ1-5; clone size: .; CDR3 DNA: TGTGCCAGCAGTTCAAATTTGGGACAGGTGAATCAGCCCCAGCATTTT; CDR3 protein: CASSSNLGQVNQPQHF
D gene: TRBD1; V gene: TRBV24-1; J gene: TRBJ2-5; clone size: .; CDR3 DNA: TGTGCCACCAGTGACCCGGGACAGGACCAAGAGACCCAGTACTTC; CDR3 protein: CATSDPGQDQETQYF
D gene: TRBD1; V gene: TRBV5-8; J gene: TRBJ1-6; clone size: few; CDR3 DNA: TGTGCCAGCAGCTTACGGGGACAGTCTTCACCCCTCCACTTT; CDR3 protein: CASSLRGQSSPLHF
D gene: .; V gene: TRBV6-1; J gene: TRBJ2-2; clone size: .; CDR3 DNA: TGTGCCAGCAGTGAAAGAGGGGAGGCCGGGGAGCTGTTTTTT; CDR3 protein: CASSERGEAGELFF
D gene: TRBD2; V gene: TRBV19; J gene: TRBJ2-1; clone size: .; CDR3 DNA: TGTGCCAGTAGTATCTCGGGCGGGAGTATCTCCCACAATGAGCAGTTCTTC; CDR3 protein: CASSISGGSISHNEQFF
D gene: TRBD2; V gene: TRBV5-6; J gene: TRBJ2-1; clone size: .; CDR3 DNA: TGTGCCAGCAGCCAAGTAGCGGGAGGGCCCCACAATGAGCAGTTCTTC; CDR3 protein: CASSQVAGGPHNEQFF
D gene: TRBD2; V gene: TRBV24-1; J gene: TRBJ2-7; clone size: .; CDR3 DNA: TGTGCCACCAGTGATGGACTAGCGGGAGTCAACGAGCAGTACTTC; CDR3 protein: CATSDGLAGVNEQYF
D gene: TRBD1; V gene: TRBV7-2; J gene: TRBJ1-4; clone size: .; CDR3 DNA: TGTGCCAGCAACTCCGGGGACAGGGATTTTGAAAAACTGTTTTTT; CDR3 protein: CASNSGDRDFEKLFF
D gene: .; V gene: TRBV3-1/TRBV3-2; J gene: TRBJ2-4; clone size: once; CDR3 DNA: TGTGCCAGCAGCCAAGATTGGAGACAGTTAGCCAAAAACATTCAGTACTTC; CDR3 protein: CASSQDWRQLAKNIQYF
D gene: .; V gene: TRBV3-1/TRBV3-2; J gene: TRBJ2-3; clone size: once; CDR3 DNA: TGTGCCAGCAGCCAAGATATGAGAGCAGATACGCAGTATTTT; CDR3 protein: CASSQDMRADTQYF
D gene: .; V gene: TRBV7-8; J gene: TRBJ1-3; clone size: .; CDR3 DNA: TGTGCCAGCCGTGCCGGGGGGATCGCTGGAAACACCATATATTTT; CDR3 protein: CASRAGGIAGNTIYF
D gene: .; V gene: TRBV10-1; J gene: TRBJ2-7; clone size: once; CDR3 DNA: TGCGCCAGCAGTGAGCGGCTCGGGCGGGATTCCCAGCAGTACTTC; CDR3 protein: CASSERLGRDSQQYF
D gene: .; V gene: TRBV6-5; J gene: TRBJ1-1; clone size: .; CDR3 DNA: TGTGCCAGCAGTTACGGGGCGTACATGAACACTGAAGCTTTCTTT; CDR3 protein: CASSYGAYMNTEAFF
D gene: TRBD1; V gene: TRBV2; J gene: TRBJ1-1; clone size: .; CDR3 DNA: TGTGCCAGCAGGAGAGGATCAGGGGGCTTAACTGAAGCTTTCTTT; CDR3 protein: CASRRGSGGLTEAFF
D gene: TRBD1; V gene: TRBV6-2/TRBV6-3; J gene: TRBJ1-1; clone size: .; CDR3 DNA: TGTGCCAGCAGTTCCGCCGGGACAGGGGTGACGAACACTGAAGCTTTCTTT; CDR3 protein: CASSSAGTGVTNTEAFF
D gene: .; V gene: TRBV19; J gene: TRBJ2-1; clone size: .; CDR3 DNA: TGTGCCAGTGAGGGGGAATACAATGAGCAGTTCTTC; CDR3 protein: CASEGEYNEQFF